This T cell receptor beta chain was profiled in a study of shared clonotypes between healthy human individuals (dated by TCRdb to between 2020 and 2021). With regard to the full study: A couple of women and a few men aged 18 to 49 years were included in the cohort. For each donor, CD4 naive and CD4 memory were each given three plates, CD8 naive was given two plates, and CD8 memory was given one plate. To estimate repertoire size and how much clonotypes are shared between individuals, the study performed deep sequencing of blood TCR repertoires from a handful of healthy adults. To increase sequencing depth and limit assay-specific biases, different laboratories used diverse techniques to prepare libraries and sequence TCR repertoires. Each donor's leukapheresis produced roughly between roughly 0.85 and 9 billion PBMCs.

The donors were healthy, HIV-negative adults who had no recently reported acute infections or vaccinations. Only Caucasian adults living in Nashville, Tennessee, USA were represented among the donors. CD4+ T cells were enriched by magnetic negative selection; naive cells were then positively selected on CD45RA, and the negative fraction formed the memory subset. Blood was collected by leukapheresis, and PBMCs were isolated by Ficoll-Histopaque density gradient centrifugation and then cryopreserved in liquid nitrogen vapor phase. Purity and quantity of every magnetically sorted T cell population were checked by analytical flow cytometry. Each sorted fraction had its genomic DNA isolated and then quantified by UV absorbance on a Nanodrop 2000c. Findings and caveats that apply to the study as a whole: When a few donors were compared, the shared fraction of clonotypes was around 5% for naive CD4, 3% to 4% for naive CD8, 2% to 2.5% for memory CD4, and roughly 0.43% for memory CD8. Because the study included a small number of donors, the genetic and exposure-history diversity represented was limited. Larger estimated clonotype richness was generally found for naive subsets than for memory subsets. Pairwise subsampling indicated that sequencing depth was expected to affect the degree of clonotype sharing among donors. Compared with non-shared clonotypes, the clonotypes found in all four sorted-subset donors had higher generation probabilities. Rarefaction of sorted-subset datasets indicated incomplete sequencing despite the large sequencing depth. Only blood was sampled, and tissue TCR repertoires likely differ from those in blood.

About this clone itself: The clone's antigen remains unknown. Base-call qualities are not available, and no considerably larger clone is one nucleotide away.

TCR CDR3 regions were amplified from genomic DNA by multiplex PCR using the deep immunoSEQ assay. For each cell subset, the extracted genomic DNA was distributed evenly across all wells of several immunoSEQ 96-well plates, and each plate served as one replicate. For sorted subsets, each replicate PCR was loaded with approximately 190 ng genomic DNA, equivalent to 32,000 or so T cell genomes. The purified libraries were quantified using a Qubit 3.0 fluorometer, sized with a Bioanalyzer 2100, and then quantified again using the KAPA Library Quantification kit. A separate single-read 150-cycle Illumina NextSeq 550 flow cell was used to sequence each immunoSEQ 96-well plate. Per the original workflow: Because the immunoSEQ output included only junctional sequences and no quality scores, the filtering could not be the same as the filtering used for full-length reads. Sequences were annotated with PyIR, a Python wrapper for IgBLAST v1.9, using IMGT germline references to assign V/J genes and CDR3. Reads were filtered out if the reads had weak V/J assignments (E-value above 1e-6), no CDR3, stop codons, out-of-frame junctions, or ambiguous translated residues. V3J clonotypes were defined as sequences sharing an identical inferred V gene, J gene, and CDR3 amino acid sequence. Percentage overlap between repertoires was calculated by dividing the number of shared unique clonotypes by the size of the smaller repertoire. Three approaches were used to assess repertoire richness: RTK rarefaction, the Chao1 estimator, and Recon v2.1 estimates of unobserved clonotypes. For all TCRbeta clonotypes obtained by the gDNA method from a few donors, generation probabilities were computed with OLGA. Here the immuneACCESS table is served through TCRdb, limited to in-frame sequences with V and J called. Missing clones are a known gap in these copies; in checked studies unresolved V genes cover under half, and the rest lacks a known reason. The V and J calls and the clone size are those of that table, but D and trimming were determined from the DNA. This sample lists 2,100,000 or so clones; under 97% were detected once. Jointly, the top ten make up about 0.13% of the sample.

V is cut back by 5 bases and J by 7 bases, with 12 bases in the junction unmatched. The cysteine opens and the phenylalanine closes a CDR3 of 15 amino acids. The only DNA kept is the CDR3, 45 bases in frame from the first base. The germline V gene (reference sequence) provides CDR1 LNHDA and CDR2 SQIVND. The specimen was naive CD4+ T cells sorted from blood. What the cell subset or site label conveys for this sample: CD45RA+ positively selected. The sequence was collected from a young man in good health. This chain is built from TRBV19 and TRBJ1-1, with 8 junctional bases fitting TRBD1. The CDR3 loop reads CASSPGRAGGFEAFF. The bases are TGTGCCAGTAGTCCGGGGCGAGCAGGGGGCTTTGAAGCTTTCTTT.